The 29 T cell receptor beta chains listed next were all sequenced from one sample in a study of T cell responses to AZD1222 COVID-19 vaccine. The assay was immunoSEQ multiplex PCR, and TCRdb's table has in-frame clones only and misses some. The profile covers about 54,000 clones, with roughly 90% appearing a single time and more than 12% taken by the ten largest. The sequencing used peripheral blood, collected 28 days after the second AZD1222 dose. The source is an adult who received the AZD1222 COVID-19 vaccine.

This sequence joins TRBV29-1 and TRBJ1-1; TRBD1 agrees at 7 bases. With 7 bases clipped from V and 3 bases from J, the junction kept 8 bases outside the gene matches. This CDR3 comprises 13 residues. Per the germline V gene, CDR1 is SQVTM and CDR2 is ANQGSEA. CDR3 in DNA: TGCAGCGCTCCCGGGACAGCCGACACTGAAGCTTTCTTT. This sequence encodes CSAPGTADTEAFF.

Details on this clone: The same CDR3 arises from other DNA sequences in this sample as well. This rearrangement joins TRBV5-1 to TRBJ1-5; the D is unclear. The V gene's germline CDR1 is SGHRS and CDR2 YFSETQ. V was trimmed by 0 bases and J by 0 bases, leaving 1 base between them. The CDR3 sequence is 13 residues long. CDR3 bases: TGCGCCAGCAGCTTGGATAGCAATCAGCCCCAGCATTTT. This codes for CASSLDSNQPQHF.

The genes are TRBV24-1 and TRBJ2-5; 9 bases are a match to TRBD1. The CDR3 loop spans 14 amino acids. Germline assignment: CDR1 KGHDR and CDR2 SFDVKD. Trimming took 6 bases from V and 4 from J; bases not matched to a gene: 5. CDR3 in amino acids: CATSRGQGTETQYF. CDR3 nucleotide sequence: TGTGCCACCAGTAGGGGACAGGGTACAGAGACCCAGTACTTC.

The chain recombines TRBV12-3 or TRBV12-4 with TRBJ1-1, with D perhaps TRBD1 (6 bases). Trimming removed 8 bases from V and 4 bases from J, with 14 bases in between. This CDR3 comprises 13 residues. The CDR3 sequence is CASLRPGATEAFF. DNA of the CDR3: TGTGCCAGCCTGCGACCAGGGGCCACTGAAGCTTTCTTT.

This rearrangement joins TRBV6-2 or TRBV6-3 to TRBJ1-5; tentatively, D is TRBD1 (5 bases). The CDR3 consists of 13 residues. The germline V and J ends were trimmed by 5 bases and 4 bases, with 9 bases remaining between them. Germline V lookup: CDR1 MNHEY, CDR2 SVGEGT. The CDR3 nucleotides read TGTGCCAGCAGTCAGACAGAAAATCAGCCCCAGCATTTT. It codes for CASSQTENQPQHF.

J is TRBJ1-5 and V is TRBV19; D may be TRBD1 (5 bases). The CDR3 runs to 13 residues. Trimming cost V 5 bases and J 2 bases, with 7 bases left between them. Germline CDR1 and CDR2: LNHDA and SQIVND (reference sequence). CDR3 bases: TGTGCCAGTAGTGGGGCAGGCAATCAGCCCCAGCATTTT. Amino acid sequence: CASSGAGNQPQHF.

The genes are TRBV18 and TRBJ1-3, with 8 nucleotides matching TRBD1. The germline CDR1 and CDR2 sequences are KGHSH and LQKENI. This CDR3 has 15 amino acids. Germline trimming cut 3 bases from V and 0 bases from J; bases unmatched to any gene: 1. CDR3 sequence (DNA): TGTGCCAGCTCACCTCAGGGGGCCTCTGGAAACACCATATATTTT. It yields the protein CASSPQGASGNTIYF.

The chain uses TRBV4-2 and TRBJ1-1; D is perhaps TRBD1 (6 bases). The CDR3 covers 18 residues. Germline CDR1 is LGHNA and CDR2 is YNFKEQ. Trimming took 0 bases from V and 1 from J, leaving 18 bases between them. The CDR3 bases are TGTGCCAGCAGCCAAGATTGGGACAACGGGAGATCGAACACTGAAGCTTTCTTT. As protein: CASSQDWDNGRSNTEAFF.

The chain couples TRBV24-1 to TRBJ2-2, with unresolved D. Germline CDR1 KGHDR, CDR2 SFDVKD. The V end lost 2 bases, the J end lost 0 bases, and 3 bases lay between the germline ends. This CDR3 has 14 amino acids. The CDR3 is CATSDYANTGELFF. The CDR3 DNA reads as TGTGCCACCAGTGATTACGCGAACACCGGGGAGCTGTTTTTT.

This chain connects TRBV9 to TRBJ1-2; 9 bases line up with TRBD1. Germline-derived CDR1 and CDR2 are SGDLS and YYNGEE. The CDR3 runs to 15 residues. V lost 0 bases, J lost 7 bases, and 7 bases stayed unmatched. The CDR3 loop is CASSVAGQGNVGYTF. The DNA for the CDR3 is TGTGCCAGCAGCGTAGCGGGACAGGGCAATGTTGGCTACACCTTC.

V usage is TRBV29-1 and J usage is TRBJ1-2; TRBD1 aligns across 8 bases. This CDR3 spans 13 amino acids. V dropped 2 bases and J dropped 8; count of bases not matched to a gene: 7. Germline V gene data show CDR1 as SQVTM and CDR2 as ANQGSEA. The CDR3 DNA sequence: TGCAGCGTTGAAAGGGGGACAGGTTACGGCTACACCTTC. Translating it yields CSVERGTGYGYTF. Together with reference TRBV29-1 and TRBJ1-2, the CDR3 gives the full variable domain: SAVISQKPSRDICQRGTSLTIQCQVDSQVTMMFWYRQQPGQSLTLIATANQGSEATYESGFVIDKFPISRPNLTFSTLTVSNMSPEDSSIYLCSVERGTGYGYTFGSGTRLTVV.

The chain recombines TRBV7-2 with TRBJ1-5; 8 bases are a match to TRBD1. V was pared by 5 bases and J by 4 bases, with 7 bases of the junction left unmatched. Germline lookup yields CDR1 SGHTA and CDR2 FQGNSA. The CDR3 consists of 15 residues. CDR3 in amino acids: CASSPTGGRNQPQHF. DNA of the CDR3: TGTGCCAGCAGCCCCACAGGGGGAAGGAATCAGCCCCAGCATTTT.

The V and J genes are TRBV19 and TRBJ1-6, with a possible D match to TRBD1 (5 bases). V was trimmed by 7 bases and J by 5 bases, leaving 12 bases between them. Germline-derived CDR1 and CDR2 are LNHDA and SQIVND (reference sequence). This CDR3 has 14 residues. The CDR3 loop is CASTMGRNNSPLHF. CDR3 bases: TGTGCCAGTACCATGGGACGGAATAATTCACCCCTCCACTTT.

The chain uses TRBV30 and TRBJ1-1; D not resolved. In germline, CDR1 is GTSNPN, CDR2 SVGIG (reference sequence). The V and J ends lost 1 base and 4 bases respectively, with 10 bases between them. The length of the CDR3 is 13 residues. This CDR3 reads CAWSGVASTEAFF. The CDR3 nucleotides are TGTGCCTGGAGTGGAGTTGCCAGCACTGAAGCTTTCTTT.

This chain's CDR3 is CASSLAGRRNQETQYF. DNA of the CDR3: TGCGCCAGCAGCTTGGCCGGGCGGAGAAATCAAGAGACCCAGTACTTC. V usage is TRBV5-1 and J usage is TRBJ2-5; D unclear. Germline V CDR1 and CDR2: SGHRS, YFSETQ. V was shortened by 0 bases and J by 2 bases, with 14 bases between the two germline ends. This CDR3 spans 16 amino acids. The full variable domain, in which reference TRBV5-1 and TRBJ2-5 provide the parts outside the CDR3, is KAGVTQTPRYLIKTRGQQVTLSCSPISGHRSVSWYQQTPGQGLQFLFEYFSETQRNKGNFPGRFSGRQFSNSRSEMNVSTLELGDSALYLCASSLAGRRNQETQYFGPGTRLLVL.

The chain carries TRBV2 and TRBJ2-3; D perhaps matches TRBD1 (5 bases). CDR1 is SNHLY and CDR2 is FYNNEI in the germline V gene. Trimming took off 5 bases at V and 0 bases at J, with 12 bases between the two ends. CDR3 length: 15 amino acids. The DNA of the CDR3 is TGTGCCAGCAGTTACAGGAAGACTAGCACAGATACGCAGTATTTT. This codes for CASSYRKTSTDTQYF.

This chain connects TRBV28 to TRBJ1-1; D is possibly TRBD1 (5 bases). The CDR3 extends over 15 amino acids. The germline V and J ends were trimmed by 1 base and 5 bases, with 14 bases remaining between them. CDR1 is MDHEN and CDR2 is SYDVKM in the germline V gene. The CDR3 region is CASSLFQGLVTEAFF. CDR3 coding DNA: TGTGCCAGCAGTTTATTTCAGGGATTGGTGACTGAAGCTTTCTTT.

This clone was detected once. The junction differs from germline at one of its ends, possibly a read error. The V call is TRBV6-5, the J call TRBJ1-2; 8 nucleotides align to TRBD1. From germline, CDR1 is MNHEY and CDR2 SVGAGI. The CDR3 loop spans 15 amino acids. CDR3 in DNA: TGTGCCAGCATTTACAGACTCAGACAGGGGCACGGCTACACCTTC. Translation gives CASIYRLRQGHGYTF.

This chain joins TRBV19 and TRBJ1-4; a weak D match, TRBD1 (5 bases). V was clipped by 2 bases and J by 14 bases, with 15 bases between them. The length of the CDR3 is 13 residues. In germline, CDR1 is LNHDA, CDR2 SQIVND (reference sequence). In DNA, the CDR3 is TGTGCCAGTAGTATAATGGGGGACGGAGGCCTGTTTTTT. It is translated as CASSIMGDGGLFF.

The CDR3 sequence: CASSGESSYNEQFF. The CDR3 nucleotides are TGTGCCAGCAGCGGAGAGAGCTCCTACAATGAGCAGTTCTTC. The V gene is TRBV5-4, the J gene TRBJ2-1; D is undetermined. The germline CDR1 and CDR2 sequences are SGHNT and YYREEE (reference sequence). Deletions cut 4 bases from V and 0 bases from J, with 8 bases between. The CDR3 is 14 residues long. The full variable domain, with the rest looked up from reference TRBV5-4 and TRBJ2-1, is ETGVTQSPTHLIKTRGQQVTLRCSSQSGHNTVSWYQQALGQGPQFIFQYYREEENGRGNFPPRFSGLQFPNYSSELNVNALELDDSALYLCASSGESSYNEQFFGPGTRLTVL.

The chain uses TRBV14 and TRBJ2-7; TRBD1 matches 10 bases. After removal of 2 bases from V and 5 bases from J, the junction contained 9 bases not matched to a gene. CDR1 and CDR2 (germline): SGHDN, FVKESK. This CDR3 region has 16 residues. The CDR3 is CASSQRAGQGDHEQYF. DNA for the CDR3: TGTGCCAGCAGCCAACGGGCTGGACAGGGGGATCACGAGCAGTACTTC.

The V gene is TRBV7-2, the J gene TRBJ2-2; 7 bases are a match to TRBD1. This CDR3 spans 17 amino acids. Trimming took 6 bases from V and 1 from J; bases not matched to a gene: 11. The germline gives CDR1 SGHTA, CDR2 FQGNSA. The CDR3 region has the DNA TGTGCCAGCAGTTTAACAGGGGTCGGGCTGAACACCGGGGAGCTGTTTTTT. This gives the protein CASSLTGVGLNTGELFF.

This clone was detected only once. J is TRBJ2-1 and V is TRBV6-5, with D tentatively TRBD1 (5 bases). This CDR3 is 13 amino acids long. Germline V gene data show CDR1 as MNHEY and CDR2 as SVGAGI. The V end lost 7 bases, the J end lost 2 bases, and 9 bases lay between the germline ends. The CDR3 sequence is CASTDSPYNEQFF. CDR3 coding DNA: TGTGCCAGCACAGACAGCCCCTACAATGAGCAGTTCTTC.

The chain carries TRBV11-2 and TRBJ2-7, with 7 nucleotides matching TRBD1. The CDR3 spans 13 residues. V lost 5 bases, J lost 5 bases, and 6 bases stayed unmatched. Germline-derived CDR1 and CDR2 are SGHAT and FQNNGV. The CDR3 loop reads CASSRDRSNEQYF. The CDR3 nucleotides are TGTGCCAGCAGCCGGGACAGATCGAACGAGCAGTACTTC.

V usage is TRBV6-5 and J usage is TRBJ2-7; the D call may be TRBD1 or TRBD2 (6 bases each). CDR1 is MNHEY and CDR2 is SVGAGI in the germline V gene. The CDR3 loop spans 15 amino acids. V was pared by 2 bases and J by 2 bases, with 13 bases between. CDR3 sequence: CASSYGGRSTYEQYF. The CDR3 nucleotides read TGTGCCAGCAGTTACGGGGGGCGGTCCACCTACGAGCAGTACTTC.

The chain links TRBV6-5 to TRBJ2-1; 11 nucleotides agree with TRBD2. J was trimmed by 14 bases and V by 7 bases; bases with no gene match: 13. Germline V gene data show CDR1 as MNHEY and CDR2 as SVGAGI. The CDR3 extends over 14 amino acids. CDR3 in DNA: TGTGCCAGCATGTCACTAGCGGGAGACTCATGGGAGTTCTTC. Protein sequence: CASMSLAGDSWEFF.

Only a few counts were recorded for this clone. The chain is built from TRBV6-5 and TRBJ2-1; 11 bases are a match to TRBD2. The trim removed 7 bases at V and 3 bases at J, leaving 5 bases unmatched. CDR1 MNHEY and CDR2 SVGAGI come from the germline V gene. The CDR3 extends over 15 amino acids. The CDR3 DNA reads as TGTGCCAGCAAGACGGGACTAGCGGTCTACAATGAGCAGTTCTTC. It is translated as CASKTGLAVYNEQFF.

This clone occurred once. The rearrangement uses TRBV4-3 and TRBJ1-2; TRBD1 matches at 8 bases. The CDR3 covers 14 residues. V lost 3 bases to trimming and J lost 6 bases; unmatched junction nucleotides: 6. Germline CDR1 is LGHNA and CDR2 is YSLEER. As DNA, the CDR3 is TGCGCCAGCAGCCATCTGACAGGGGTGGATGGCTACACCTTC. Translated, it gives CASSHLTGVDGYTF.

The J gene is TRBJ2-3, the V gene TRBV28, with 14 bases identical to TRBD2. This CDR3 is built from 16 residues. V was clipped by 5 bases and J by 3 bases; unmatched bases: 4. Germline V gives CDR1 MDHEN, CDR2 SYDVKM. DNA of the CDR3: TGTGCCAGCAGTCGGGGGACTAGCGGGAGAACAGATACGCAGTATTTT. It encodes CASSRGTSGRTDTQYF. Full variable domain (outside the CDR3, taken from reference TRBV28 and TRBJ2-3): DVKVTQSSRYLVKRTGEKVFLECVQDMDHENMFWYRQDPGLGLRLIYFSYDVKMKEKGDIPEGYSVSREKKERFSLILESASTNQTSMYLCASSRGTSGRTDTQYFGPGTRLTVL.